The 18 T cell receptor beta chains below were found in one sample sequenced in a study of cytomegalovirus exposure and HLA in healthy donors. Data came from immunoSEQ multiplex PCR; TCRdb stores just in-frame clones and leaves some out. The sample contains more than 80,000 clones, about 88% of which appear only once. The sequencing input was PBMCs. These receptors were obtained from a young woman in good health and CMV-seropositive.

The J gene is TRBJ2-5, the V gene TRBV5-1; possible D gene TRBD2, 7 bases. From germline, CDR1 is SGHRS and CDR2 YFSETQ. V was clipped by 0 bases and J by 6 bases, with 15 bases between them. The CDR3 covers 15 residues. The CDR3, as DNA: TGCGCCAGCAGCTTGGACACGGGGGGCCTGAAGACCCAGTACTTC. It is translated as CASSLDTGGLKTQYF.

The chain is built from TRBV7-8 and TRBJ2-5; 8 bases agree with TRBD2. J was trimmed by 5 bases and V by 5 bases; bases with no gene match: 4. The CDR3 consists of 13 residues. Germline lookup yields CDR1 SGHVS and CDR2 FQNEAQ. CDR3 bases: TGTGCCAGCAGCGGCGGGGGGACGGAGACCCAGTACTTC. It is translated as CASSGGGTETQYF.

J is TRBJ2-7 and V is TRBV28; D is uncertain. The length of the CDR3 is 14 residues. Germline V gene lookup returns CDR1 MDHEN and CDR2 SYDVKM. Between the trimmed V and J ends, which lost 5 bases and 0 bases, there was a span of 11 bases. The CDR3 nucleotides are TGTGCCAGCAGTCCTCTGGGCACCTCCTACGAGCAGTACTTC. It encodes CASSPLGTSYEQYF.

The V gene is TRBV5-4, the J gene TRBJ1-2; D possibly corresponds to TRBD1 (5 bases). From germline, CDR1 is SGHNT and CDR2 YYREEE (reference sequence). The V gene lost 2 bases and the J gene lost 5 bases, with 19 bases spanning the gap. The CDR3 contains 16 residues. CDR3 region: CASSFVTGLGGYGYTF. CDR3 nucleotide sequence: TGTGCCAGCAGCTTCGTCACGGGGCTTGGGGGGTATGGCTACACCTTC.

J is TRBJ2-5 and V is TRBV7-9; TRBD1 is a possible D gene (6 bases). The germline V and J ends were trimmed by 6 bases and 5 bases, with 19 bases remaining between them. The length of the CDR3 is 15 residues. The V gene's germline CDR1 is SEHNR and CDR2 FQNEAQ (reference sequence). The CDR3 nucleotides read TGTGCCAGCAGTTGGGGGATGGGGGCCGGGGAGACCCAGTACTTC. Translated: CASSWGMGAGETQYF. The whole variable domain, remainder taken from reference TRBV7-9 and TRBJ2-5, is DTGVSQNPRHKITKRGQNVTFRCDPISEHNRLYWYRQTLGQGPEFLTYFQNEAQLEKSRLLSDRFSAERPKGSFSTLEIQRTEQGDSAMYLCASSWGMGAGETQYFGPGTRLLVL.

The V call is TRBV2, the J call TRBJ2-7; no definite D call. With 4 bases removed from V and 2 bases from J, the gap between germline ends came to 12 bases. CDR3 length equals 14 residues. The germline CDR1 and CDR2 sequences are SNHLY and FYNNEI. The CDR3 protein is CASSVSGTAYEQYF. The CDR3 region has the DNA TGTGCCAGCAGTGTCTCAGGTACGGCCTACGAGCAGTACTTC.

The chain is built from TRBV7-9 and TRBJ2-3; a possible D gene is TRBD2 (6 bases). CDR3 size: 11 residues. The germline gives CDR1 SEHNR, CDR2 FQNEAQ (reference sequence). V lost 10 bases and J lost 6, with 11 bases in between. The CDR3 protein is CAMGLMDTQYF. As DNA, the CDR3 is TGTGCCATGGGACTTATGGATACGCAGTATTTT.

The chain carries TRBV2 and TRBJ1-6; 7 nucleotides align to TRBD1. The germline V gene encodes CDR1 SNHLY and CDR2 FYNNEI. This CDR3 comprises 14 residues. Trimming removed 4 bases from V and 9 bases from J; junction bases left unmatched: 6. The CDR3 nucleotides are TGTGCCAGCAGTGGACAGGGTGGTTTTTCACCCCTCCACTTT. Protein sequence: CASSGQGGFSPLHF.

A single count supports this clone. The rearrangement uses TRBV19 and TRBJ1-5; the match to TRBD1 covers 7 bases. Trimming took 7 bases from V and 2 from J; bases not matched to a gene: 11. The CDR3 is made up of 16 amino acids. Germline values: CDR1 LNHDA, CDR2 SQIVND (reference sequence). The CDR3 DNA is TGTGCCAGTACCCTAGACAGGGCTAAGGGCAATCAGCCCCAGCATTTT. As protein: CASTLDRAKGNQPQHF.

The chain has TRBV18 and TRBJ1-6; TRBD1 agrees at 7 bases. The CDR3 length is 15 residues. CDR1 is KGHSH and CDR2 is LQKENI in the germline V gene. Unmatched junction bases numbered 10, after V lost 6 bases and J lost 8 bases. The CDR3, as DNA: TGTGCCAGCTCGCCCGGGACAGCCAAGGATTCACCCCTCCACTTT. This codes for CASSPGTAKDSPLHF.

The genes are TRBV19 and TRBJ1-5, with D hard to call. Germline CDR1 and CDR2: LNHDA and SQIVND (reference sequence). There are 12 residues in the CDR3. V shed 5 bases and J shed 6 bases, with 8 bases lying between them. CDR3 DNA sequence: TGTGCCAGTAGTGAGGGTAGTCAGCCCCAGCATTTT. Its translation is CASSEGSQPQHF.

The chain has TRBV7-9 and TRBJ2-2, with D maybe TRBD1 (7 bases). CDR3 length equals 16 residues. The V end was cut by 5 bases, the J end by 2 bases, with 15 bases between. The germline V gene has CDR1 SEHNR and CDR2 FQNEAQ (reference sequence). The CDR3 is CASSPRTGLNTGELFF. The CDR3 nucleotides read TGTGCCAGCAGCCCCCGGACAGGACTAAACACCGGGGAGCTGTTTTTT.

This clone showed up many times. This sequence joins TRBV10-1 and TRBJ1-2, with 9 bases matching TRBD1. The CDR3 length is 13 residues. Germline CDR1 and CDR2: WNHNN and SYGVQD (reference sequence). V was pared by 5 bases and J by 5 bases, with 3 bases of the junction left unmatched. CDR3 sequence (DNA): TGCGCCAGCAGTCAAGGACAGGGGTATGGCTACACCTTC. Its protein is CASSQGQGYGYTF.

The V and J genes are TRBV7-2 and TRBJ2-5; TRBD2 agrees at 11 bases. The CDR3 runs 17 residues. The junction had 11 bases not matched to a gene; V was cut back by 5 bases and J by 3 bases. CDR1 SGHTA and CDR2 FQGNSA come from the germline V gene. CDR3 in DNA: TGTGCCAGCAGCCTCCTCGGGGTAGCGGGGGGGGAAGAGACCCAGTACTTC. This gives the protein CASSLLGVAGGEETQYF.

The chain has TRBV7-2 and TRBJ2-7; D is possibly TRBD1 (5 bases). The CDR3 has 13 amino acids. Trimming stripped 2 bases from V and 4 bases from J, with 9 bases between. Germline V gene sequence: CDR1 SGHTA, CDR2 FQGNSA. This CDR3 is CASSLQGTYEQYF. Here the CDR3 DNA reads TGTGCCAGCAGCTTACAGGGTACTTACGAGCAGTACTTC.

This clone was counted once. The CDR3 is CASSPRTGYEQYV. CDR3 sequence (DNA): TGTGCCAGCAGTCCCCGGACGGGATACGAGCAGTACGTC. The rearrangement links TRBV27 to TRBJ2-7, with D maybe TRBD2 (5 bases). CDR1 is MNHEY and CDR2 is SMNVEV in the germline V gene (reference sequence). There are 13 residues in the CDR3. V was shortened by 5 bases and J by 4 bases, with 12 bases between the two germline ends.

The rearrangement joins TRBV7-8 to TRBJ2-1; D is perhaps TRBD1 (6 bases). V was cut by 5 bases and J by 0 bases, with 17 bases left in between. Per the germline V gene, CDR1 is SGHVS and CDR2 is FQNEAQ. The CDR3 length is 17 residues. CDR3 sequence reads: CASSVLGIGGSYNEQFF. DNA for the CDR3: TGTGCCAGCAGCGTCTTGGGTATAGGGGGCTCCTACAATGAGCAGTTCTTC. The full variable domain, completed using reference TRBV7-8 and TRBJ2-1, is GAGVSQSPRYKVAKRGQDVALRCDPISGHVSLFWYQQALGQGPEFLTYFQNEAQLDKSGLPSDRFFAERPEGSVSTLKIQRTQQEDSAVYLCASSVLGIGGSYNEQFFGPGTRLTVL.

The gene calls are TRBV9 and TRBJ2-1; 7 bases map to TRBD2. The germline V gene has CDR1 SGDLS and CDR2 YYNGEE. V was pared by 0 bases and J by 2 bases, with 5 bases of the junction left unmatched. The CDR3 contains 16 residues. The CDR3 protein is CASSVAVGLAYNEQFF. CDR3 bases: TGTGCCAGCAGCGTAGCAGTAGGACTAGCCTACAATGAGCAGTTCTTC.